The clone carrying this T cell receptor beta chain was seen a few times. Its specificity is not known. This specimen comes from a study of cytomegalovirus exposure and HLA in healthy donors. Study overall: Falling in the Caucasian-associated ancestry cluster were 81% of 398 genotyped donors. Study-wide points: It is likely that the observed cluster of highly shared sequence variants was a sequencing artifact. The sole available immune exposure information was CMV serostatus. According to the study, around 160 TCR beta chains were cytomegalovirus-associated.

This CDR3 is built from 13 residues. Germline-derived CDR1 and CDR2 are SGHTA and FQGNSA. V gave up 5 bases and J gave up 5 bases; unmatched junction bases: 4. 13 Jbeta primers and 60 Vbeta primers were used for the PCR. Method: immunoSEQ multiplex PCR; TCRdb's copy keeps in-frame clones and lacks some. The sample yields about 120,000 clones, 70% to 80% seen once. The genes are TRBV7-2 and TRBJ1-2, with 8 positions matching TRBD1. This sequence originates from a woman between 40 and 55 years old in good health and CMV-seropositive. Sequencing was carried out using PBMCs. CDR3 amino acids: CASSAGGGYGYTF. The CDR3 nucleotides are TGTGCCAGCAGCGCAGGGGGCGGGTATGGCTACACCTTC.